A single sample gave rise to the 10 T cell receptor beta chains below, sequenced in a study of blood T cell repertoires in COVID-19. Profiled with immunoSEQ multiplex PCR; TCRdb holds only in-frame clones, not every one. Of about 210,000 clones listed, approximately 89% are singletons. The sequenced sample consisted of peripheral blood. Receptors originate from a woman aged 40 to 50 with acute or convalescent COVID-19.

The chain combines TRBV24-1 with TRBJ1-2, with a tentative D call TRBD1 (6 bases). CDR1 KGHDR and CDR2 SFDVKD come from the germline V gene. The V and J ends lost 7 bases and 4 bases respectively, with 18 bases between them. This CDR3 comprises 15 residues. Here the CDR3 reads CATRKQGHRGYGYTF. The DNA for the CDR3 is TGTGCCACCAGGAAACAGGGCCATCGGGGCTATGGCTACACCTTC.

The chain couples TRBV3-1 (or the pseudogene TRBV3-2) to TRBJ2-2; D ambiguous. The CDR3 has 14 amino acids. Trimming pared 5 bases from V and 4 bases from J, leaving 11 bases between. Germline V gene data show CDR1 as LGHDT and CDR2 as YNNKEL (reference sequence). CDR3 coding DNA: TGTGCCAGCAGCGGCATTACGGGCACCGGGGAGCTGTTTTTT. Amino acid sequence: CASSGITGTGELFF.

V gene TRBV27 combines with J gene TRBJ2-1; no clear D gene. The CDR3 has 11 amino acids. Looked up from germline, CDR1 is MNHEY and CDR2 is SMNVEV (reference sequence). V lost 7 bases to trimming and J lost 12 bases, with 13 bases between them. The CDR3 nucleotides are TGTGCCAGCATTCTCCACGGGTGGCAGTTCTTC. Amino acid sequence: CASILHGWQFF.

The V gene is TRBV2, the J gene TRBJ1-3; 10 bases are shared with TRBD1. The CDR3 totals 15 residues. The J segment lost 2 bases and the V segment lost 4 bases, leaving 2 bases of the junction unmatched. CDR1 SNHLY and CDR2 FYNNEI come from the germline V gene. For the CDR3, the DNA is TGTGCCAGCAGTGCCGGGACAGGGGCTGGAAACACCATATATTTT. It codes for CASSAGTGAGNTIYF.

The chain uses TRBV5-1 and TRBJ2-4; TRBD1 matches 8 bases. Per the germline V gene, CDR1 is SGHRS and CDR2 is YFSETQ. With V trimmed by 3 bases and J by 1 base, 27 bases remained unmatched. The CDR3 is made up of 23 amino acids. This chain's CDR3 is CASSYGYGMVEQGAAGAKNIQYF. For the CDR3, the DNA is TGCGCCAGCAGCTACGGGTACGGAATGGTCGAGCAGGGGGCGGCGGGGGCCAAAAACATTCAGTACTTC. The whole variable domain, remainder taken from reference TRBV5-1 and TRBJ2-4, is KAGVTQTPRYLIKTRGQQVTLSCSPISGHRSVSWYQQTPGQGLQFLFEYFSETQRNKGNFPGRFSGRQFSNSRSEMNVSTLELGDSALYLCASSYGYGMVEQGAAGAKNIQYFGAGTRLSVL.

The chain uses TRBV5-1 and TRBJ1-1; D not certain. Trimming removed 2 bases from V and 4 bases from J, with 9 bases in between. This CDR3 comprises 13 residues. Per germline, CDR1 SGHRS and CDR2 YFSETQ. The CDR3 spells CASSLPGSTEAFF. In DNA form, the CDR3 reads TGCGCCAGCAGCTTACCCGGGTCCACTGAAGCTTTCTTT.

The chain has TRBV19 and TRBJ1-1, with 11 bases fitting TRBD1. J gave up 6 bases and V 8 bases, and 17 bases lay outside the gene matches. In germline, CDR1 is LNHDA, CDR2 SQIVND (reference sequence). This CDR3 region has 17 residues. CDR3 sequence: CASQSRDRGVPLPEAFF. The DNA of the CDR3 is TGTGCCAGTCAGAGCCGGGACAGGGGGGTTCCGTTACCTGAAGCTTTCTTT.

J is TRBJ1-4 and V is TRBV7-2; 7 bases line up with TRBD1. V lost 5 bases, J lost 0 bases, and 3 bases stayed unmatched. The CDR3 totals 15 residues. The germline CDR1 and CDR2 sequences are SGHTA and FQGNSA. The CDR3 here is CASSPQGATNEKLFF. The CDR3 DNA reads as TGTGCCAGCAGCCCGCAGGGGGCAACTAATGAAAAACTGTTTTTT.

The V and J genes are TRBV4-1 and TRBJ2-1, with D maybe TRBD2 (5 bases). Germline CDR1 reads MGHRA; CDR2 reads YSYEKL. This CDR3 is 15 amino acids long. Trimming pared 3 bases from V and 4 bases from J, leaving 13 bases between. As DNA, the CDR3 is TGCGCCAGCAGCCAGGATAACTCGGGGTACAATGAGCAGTTCTTC. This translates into CASSQDNSGYNEQFF.

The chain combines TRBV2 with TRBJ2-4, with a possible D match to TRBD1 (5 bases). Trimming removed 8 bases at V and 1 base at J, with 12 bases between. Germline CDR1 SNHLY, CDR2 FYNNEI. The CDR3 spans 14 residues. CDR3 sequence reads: CASPPGRAKNIQYF. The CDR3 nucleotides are TGTGCCAGCCCCCCAGGGCGTGCCAAAAACATTCAGTACTTC.